The 20 T cell receptor beta chains reported below all come from one sample, sequenced in a study of metastatic and nonmetastatic thyroid tumors. TCRdb redid the clone calls on the PCR reads using MiXCR. This sample has more than 40,000 clones; about 4.3% occur once, and the top ten carry less than 10%. Every patient underwent thyroid surgery untreated. The sequencing input was blood. These receptors came from a female donor with papillary thyroid cancer or a benign thyroid nodule (not recorded which). Some clones in this sample may be carry-over from other donors' samples.

This clone turned up a few times. This sequence joins TRBV28 and TRBJ1-6; 10 bases agree with TRBD1. CDR1 is MDHEN, CDR2 SYDVKM, per germline. V shed 5 bases and J 5 bases; nucleotides not matched to a gene: 3. The CDR3 consists of 15 residues. The CDR3 DNA sequence: TGTGCCAGCAGTCCCGGGACAGGGGATAATTCACCCCTCCACTTT. Translated: CASSPGTGDNSPLHF.

Details on this clone: Since a much larger clone is just one base distant, this may be a read error. CDR3 DNA: TGTGCCAGCAGCCTTGGCTCCGGGGGGCAAGAGACCCAGTACTTC. It codes for CASSLGSGGQETQYF. V gene TRBV13 combines with J gene TRBJ2-5, with TRBD2 matching over 7 bases. Germline CDR1 is PRHDT and CDR2 is FYEKMQ (reference sequence). Trimming at V came to 5 bases and at J to 2 bases, leaving 8 bases not matched to a gene. The CDR3 is 15 residues long.

This clone has just a few counts. The chain has TRBV12-3 or TRBV12-4 and TRBJ2-2; D gene uncertain. V lost 5 bases and J lost 8, with 9 bases in between. The length of the CDR3 is 12 residues. In nucleotides, the CDR3 is TGTGCCAGCAGTCACGTGTCGGGGGAGCTGTTTTTT. This gives the protein CASSHVSGELFF.

This clone was seen many times. J is TRBJ2-7 and V is TRBV29-1; 7 bases align to TRBD2. V lost 1 base and J lost 2; bases outside the gene matches: 2. CDR1 SQVTM and CDR2 ANQGSEA come from the germline V gene. The CDR3 has 13 residues. CDR3 bases: TGCAGCGTTGAAGGGCTAGCGGCCTACGAGCAGTACTTC. It encodes CSVEGLAAYEQYF.

The rearrangement uses TRBV7-3 and TRBJ2-3; 11 bases agree with TRBD2. The junction had 3 bases not matched to a gene; V was cut back by 5 bases and J by 5 bases. There are 14 residues in the CDR3. Germline lookup yields CDR1 SGHTA and CDR2 FQGTGA. The CDR3 DNA reads TGTGCCAGCAGCCTAGGGACTAGCGGAGATACGCAGTATTTT. This codes for CASSLGTSGDTQYF.

This clone turned up a few times. One junction end disagrees with the germline gene, perhaps due to a read error. This chain connects TRBV2 to TRBJ2-1, with TRBD2 as a possible D gene (5 bases). Germline V gene lookup returns CDR1 SNHLY and CDR2 FYNNEI. This CDR3 has 14 amino acids. CDR3 coding DNA: TGTGCCGGCAGACCCCCCGCATTTGCGGGTGAGCAGTTATTC. It codes for CAGRPPAFAGEQLF.

This clone was seen at least ten times. The chain combines TRBV12-3 or TRBV12-4 with TRBJ1-1; D perhaps matches TRBD1 (5 bases). Trimming took 6 bases from V and 10 from J, leaving 24 bases between them. The CDR3 loop spans 15 amino acids. The DNA of the CDR3 is TGTGCCAGCAGCTCTTCCGTGGCCCCGGGGGTGCTAGCTTTCTTT. Translation: CASSSSVAPGVLAFF.

This clone was counted only a few times. This rearrangement joins TRBV29-1 to TRBJ2-3, with D perhaps matching TRBD2 (6 bases). Germline assignment: CDR1 SQVTM and CDR2 ANQGSEA. The V gene lost 6 bases and the J gene lost 4 bases, with 14 bases spanning the gap. CDR3 length: 13 residues. CDR3 sequence: CSVAGPGADTQYF. In DNA form, the CDR3 reads TGCAGCGTGGCGGGGCCGGGCGCAGATACGCAGTATTTT.

The chain carries TRBV6-1 and TRBJ1-6; no definite D call. From germline, CDR1 is MNHNS and CDR2 SASEGT. Trimming removed 9 bases at V and 5 bases at J, with 17 bases between. The CDR3 is 15 amino acids. The CDR3 DNA reads as TGTGCCAGTAGTACCGCCCAGGTCGATAATTCACCCCTCCACTTT. It translates to CASSTAQVDNSPLHF.

This clone was recorded many times. The chain recombines TRBV10-3 with TRBJ2-7; weak D call: TRBD1 (5 bases). V lost 1 base to trimming and J lost 2 bases, with 12 bases between them. CDR3 length: 15 residues. Germline V lookup: CDR1 ENHRY, CDR2 SYGVKD. The CDR3 spells CAISEFDRTTYEQYF. The CDR3 DNA is TGTGCCATCAGTGAGTTTGACAGAACTACCTACGAGCAGTACTTC.

The J gene is TRBJ1-3, the V gene TRBV19, with a tentative D call TRBD1 (6 bases). CDR1 is LNHDA, CDR2 SQIVND, per germline (reference sequence). The CDR3 is 15 residues long. The ends were cut back, 5 bases at V and 2 bases at J, with 13 bases in the middle. CDR3 nucleotide sequence: TGTGCCAGTAGTGTTGGACAGTATACTGGAAACACCATATATTTT. It encodes CASSVGQYTGNTIYF.

This clone was detected a few times. The junction departs from the called germline gene at one end, perhaps through a read error. The chain couples TRBV7-9 to TRBJ1-5; D remains ambiguous. Germline CDR1 is SEHNR and CDR2 is FQNEAQ (reference sequence). The CDR3 is 17 residues long. The CDR3 spells CVSSHTRRAPEEQPQHF. The CDR3 region has the DNA TGTGTCAGCAGCCACACTCGCCGGGCCCCAGAAGAGCAGCCCCAGCATTTT.

The rearrangement uses TRBV28 and TRBJ2-1; D unclear. This CDR3 comprises 12 residues. Germline V lookup: CDR1 MDHEN, CDR2 SYDVKM. The ends were cut back, 5 bases at V and 12 bases at J, with 14 bases in the middle. CDR3 protein: CASSRTHRPQFF. CDR3 coding DNA: TGTGCCAGCAGTCGCACCCACAGACCGCAGTTCTTC.

On this clone: Germline and junction disagree at one end, which may indicate a read error. The DNA of the CDR3 is TGTGCCAGCATCGTAGCCGACACCCGGCCGATCTTC. Protein sequence: CASIVADTRPIF. The chain couples TRBV7-9 to TRBJ2-1; no clear D. CDR1 and CDR2 (germline): SEHNR, FQNEAQ (reference sequence). This CDR3 is 12 amino acids long.

In its sample, this clone was seen a few times. J is TRBJ2-7 and V is TRBV20-1, with D tentatively TRBD1 or TRBD2 (5 bases each). Deletions cut 0 bases from V and 3 bases from J, with 12 bases between. Germline CDR1 reads DFQATT; CDR2 reads SNEGSKA (reference sequence). The CDR3 runs 14 residues. The CDR3 region is CSAREGERDYEQYF. For the CDR3, the DNA is TGCAGTGCTAGAGAGGGGGAAAGAGACTACGAGCAGTACTTC.

This clone was found many times. The V and J genes are TRBV15 and TRBJ2-2, with D unclear. Trimming shortened V by 3 bases and J by 7 bases, and 9 bases separated the two germline ends. CDR1 LNHNV and CDR2 YYDKDF come from the germline V gene (reference sequence). The CDR3 is made up of 13 amino acids. CDR3 in DNA: TGTGCCACCAGCAGGATGATGGGCGGGGAGCTGTTTTTT. Encoded protein: CATSRMMGGELFF.

Worth noting for this clone: This may be a read error: a much more frequent sequence differs by one nucleotide. The rearrangement uses TRBV6-1 and TRBJ1-1; TRBD1 is a possible D gene (5 bases). V gave up 6 bases and J gave up 0 bases, with 14 bases separating them. Germline V CDR1 and CDR2: MNHNS, SASEGT. The CDR3 totals 15 residues. CDR3 sequence (DNA): TGTGCCAGCAGCCCAGGGACGTATGTGAACACTGAAGCTTTCTTT. Translation gives CASSPGTYVNTEAFF.

This clone was observed many times. This chain links TRBV11-2 with TRBJ2-5, with D unresolved. The CDR3 totals 15 residues. Germline CDR1 is SGHAT and CDR2 is FQNNGV. Trimming pared 5 bases from V and 1 base from J, leaving 14 bases between. The chain's CDR3 is CASSLNPGLQETQYF. The CDR3 DNA reads TGTGCCAGCAGCCTCAATCCGGGTCTCCAAGAGACCCAGTACTTC.

This clone was observed a few times. This chain links TRBV12-3 or TRBV12-4 with TRBJ2-2; D gene unclear. The CDR3 consists of 14 residues. V was shortened by 6 bases and J by 2 bases, with 10 bases between the two germline ends. CDR3 DNA sequence: TGTGCCAGCAGACCTTGGTCCAACACCGGGGAGCTGTTTTTT. Amino acid sequence: CASRPWSNTGELFF.

At least ten counts were recorded for this clone. The rearrangement links TRBV12-3 or TRBV12-4 to TRBJ1-2, with 9 positions matching TRBD1. The CDR3 runs 16 residues. Trimming at V came to 6 bases and at J to 5 bases, leaving 13 bases not matched to a gene. The CDR3 loop is CASRRNAGQGRYGYTF. As DNA, the CDR3 is TGTGCCAGCAGACGGAACGCCGGACAGGGGAGATATGGCTACACCTTC.